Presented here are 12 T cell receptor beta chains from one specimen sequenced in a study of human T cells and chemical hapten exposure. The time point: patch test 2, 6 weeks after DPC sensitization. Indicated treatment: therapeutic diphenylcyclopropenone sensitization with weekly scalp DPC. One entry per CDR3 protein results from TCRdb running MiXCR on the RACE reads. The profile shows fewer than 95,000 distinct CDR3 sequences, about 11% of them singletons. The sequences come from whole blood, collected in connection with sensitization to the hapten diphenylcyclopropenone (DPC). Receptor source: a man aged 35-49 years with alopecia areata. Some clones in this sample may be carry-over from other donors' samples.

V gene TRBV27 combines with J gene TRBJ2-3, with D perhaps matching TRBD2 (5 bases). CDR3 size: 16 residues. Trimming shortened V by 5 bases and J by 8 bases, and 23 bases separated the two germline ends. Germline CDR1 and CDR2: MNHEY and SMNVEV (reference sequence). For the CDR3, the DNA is TGTGCCAGCAGTCCCACGCGGGCAGGACGGGGTCTTACGCAGTATTTT. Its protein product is CASSPTRAGRGLTQYF.

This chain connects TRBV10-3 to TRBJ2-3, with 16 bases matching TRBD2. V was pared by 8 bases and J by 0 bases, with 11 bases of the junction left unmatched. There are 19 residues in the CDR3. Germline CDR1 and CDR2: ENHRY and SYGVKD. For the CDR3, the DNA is TGTGCCATCGCGGCGAGCGGGACTAGCGGGGGGGGAAGCACAGATACGCAGTATTTT. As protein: CAIAASGTSGGGSTDTQYF.

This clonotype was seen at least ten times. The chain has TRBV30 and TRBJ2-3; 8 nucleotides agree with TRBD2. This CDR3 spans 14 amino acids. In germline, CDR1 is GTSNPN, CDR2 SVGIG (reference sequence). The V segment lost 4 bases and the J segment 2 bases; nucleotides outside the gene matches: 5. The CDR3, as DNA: TGTGCCTGGAAACGGGAGGGCCCCACAGATACGCAGTATTTT. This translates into CAWKREGPTDTQYF. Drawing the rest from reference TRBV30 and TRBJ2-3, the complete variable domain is SQTIHQWPATLVQPVGSPLSLECTVEGTSNPNLYWYRQAAGRGLQLLFYSVGIGQISSEVPQNLSASRPQDRQFILSSKKLLLSDSGFYLCAWKREGPTDTQYFGPGTRLTVL.

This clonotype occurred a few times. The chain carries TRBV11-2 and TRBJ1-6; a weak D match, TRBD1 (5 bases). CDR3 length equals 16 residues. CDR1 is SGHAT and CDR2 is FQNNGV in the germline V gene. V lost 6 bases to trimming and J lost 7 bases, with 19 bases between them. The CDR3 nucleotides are TGTGCCAGCAGTAACCGGGCCGGGACGGAGAATTCACCCCTCCACTTT. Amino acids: CASSNRAGTENSPLHF.

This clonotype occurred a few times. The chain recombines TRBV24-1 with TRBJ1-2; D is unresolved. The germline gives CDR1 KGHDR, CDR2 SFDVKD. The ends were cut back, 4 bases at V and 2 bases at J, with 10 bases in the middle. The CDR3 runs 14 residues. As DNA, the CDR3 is TGTGCCACCAGTGAGGCTCCCCCGAACTATGGCTACACCTTC. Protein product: CATSEAPPNYGYTF.

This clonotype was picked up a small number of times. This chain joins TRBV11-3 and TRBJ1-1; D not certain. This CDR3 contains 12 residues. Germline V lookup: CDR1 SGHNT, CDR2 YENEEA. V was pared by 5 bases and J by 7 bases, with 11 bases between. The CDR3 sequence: CASSESIFEAFF. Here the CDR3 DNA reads TGTGCCAGCAGCGAAAGTATCTTTGAAGCTTTCTTT.

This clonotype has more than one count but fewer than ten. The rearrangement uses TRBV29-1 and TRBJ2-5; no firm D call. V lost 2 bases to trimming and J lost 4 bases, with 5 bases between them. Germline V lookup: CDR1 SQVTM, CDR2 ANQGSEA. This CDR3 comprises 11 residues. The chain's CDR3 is CSVEIGETQYF. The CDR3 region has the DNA TGCAGCGTTGAAATTGGAGAGACCCAGTACTTC.

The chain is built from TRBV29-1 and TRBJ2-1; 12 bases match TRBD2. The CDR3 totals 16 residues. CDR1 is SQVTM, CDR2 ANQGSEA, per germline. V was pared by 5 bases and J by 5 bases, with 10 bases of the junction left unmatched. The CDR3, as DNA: TGCAGCGTTCCCCCGACTAGCGGGAGTCCGAACAATGAGCAGTTCTTC. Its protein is CSVPPTSGSPNNEQFF.

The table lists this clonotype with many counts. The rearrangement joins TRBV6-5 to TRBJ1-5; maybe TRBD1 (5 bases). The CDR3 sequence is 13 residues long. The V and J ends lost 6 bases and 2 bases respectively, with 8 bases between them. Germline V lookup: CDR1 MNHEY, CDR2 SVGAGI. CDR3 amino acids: CASSGTGNQPQHF. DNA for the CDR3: TGTGCCAGCAGCGGGACCGGCAATCAGCCCCAGCATTTT.

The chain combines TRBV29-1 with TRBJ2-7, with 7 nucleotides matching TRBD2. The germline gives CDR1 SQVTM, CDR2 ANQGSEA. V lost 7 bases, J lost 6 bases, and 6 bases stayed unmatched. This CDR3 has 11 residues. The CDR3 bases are TGCAGCGCACGACTAGCACGCGAGCAGTACTTC. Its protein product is CSARLAREQYF.

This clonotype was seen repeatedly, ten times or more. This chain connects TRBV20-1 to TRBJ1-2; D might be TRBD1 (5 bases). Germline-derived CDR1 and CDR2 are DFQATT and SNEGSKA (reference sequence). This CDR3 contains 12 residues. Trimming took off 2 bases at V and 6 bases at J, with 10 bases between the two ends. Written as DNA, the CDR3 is TGCAGTGCTAGACAGGGAGTGGATGGCTACACCTTC. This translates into CSARQGVDGYTF.

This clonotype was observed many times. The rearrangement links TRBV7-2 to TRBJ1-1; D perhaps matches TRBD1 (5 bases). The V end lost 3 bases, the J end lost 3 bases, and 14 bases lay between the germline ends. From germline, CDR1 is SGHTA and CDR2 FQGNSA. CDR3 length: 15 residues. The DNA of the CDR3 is TGTGCCAGCAGCTTTCGGATGGCAGGGTACACTGAAGCTTTCTTT. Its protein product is CASSFRMAGYTEAFF.